This TCR beta chain was captured in a study of blood T cell repertoires in COVID-19. Here immunoSEQ multiplex PCR was the method, and the copy in TCRdb shows in-frame clones only, minus some. The sample yields 55,000 to 80,000 clones, 75% to 90% seen once. The CDR3 spans 15 residues. Per the germline V gene, CDR1 is LNHDA and CDR2 is SQIVND (reference sequence). With 3 bases removed from V and 0 bases from J, the gap between germline ends came to 6 bases. This sequence was found in a human donor in a cohort sampled during active COVID-19. The rearrangement joins TRBV19 to TRBJ2-6; unclear D gene. What was sequenced was peripheral blood. The CDR3, as DNA: TGTGCCAGTAGTATTGCGGCCTCTGGGGCCAACGTCCTGACTTTC. This sequence encodes CASSIAASGANVLTF.